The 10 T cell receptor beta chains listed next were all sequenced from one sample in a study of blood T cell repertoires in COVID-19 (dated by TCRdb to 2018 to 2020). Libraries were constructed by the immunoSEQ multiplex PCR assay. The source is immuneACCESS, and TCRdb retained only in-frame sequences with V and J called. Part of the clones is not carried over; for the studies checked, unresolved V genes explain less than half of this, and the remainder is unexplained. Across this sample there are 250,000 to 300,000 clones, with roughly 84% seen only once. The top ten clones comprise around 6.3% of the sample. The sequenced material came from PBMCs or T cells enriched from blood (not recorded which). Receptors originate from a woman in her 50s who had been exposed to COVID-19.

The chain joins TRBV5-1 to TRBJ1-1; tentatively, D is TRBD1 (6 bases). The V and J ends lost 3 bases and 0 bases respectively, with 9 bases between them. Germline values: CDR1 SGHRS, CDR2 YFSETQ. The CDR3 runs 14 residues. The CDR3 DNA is TGCGCCAGCAGCTGGGGACACCTGAACACTGAAGCTTTCTTT. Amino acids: CASSWGHLNTEAFF.

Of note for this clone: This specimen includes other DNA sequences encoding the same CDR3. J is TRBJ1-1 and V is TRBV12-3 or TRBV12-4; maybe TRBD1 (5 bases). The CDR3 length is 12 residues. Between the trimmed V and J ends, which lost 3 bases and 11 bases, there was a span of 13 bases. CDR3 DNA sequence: TGTGCCAGCAGTTTTGGACCAGGGCGGGCTTTCTTT. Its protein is CASSFGPGRAFF.

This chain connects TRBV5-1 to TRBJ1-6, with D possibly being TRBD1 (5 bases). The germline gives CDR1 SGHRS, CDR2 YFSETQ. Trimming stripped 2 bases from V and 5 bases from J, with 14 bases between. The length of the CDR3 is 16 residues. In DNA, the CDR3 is TGCGCCAGCAGCTTCCGACAGATGAGCGATAATTCACCCCTCCACTTT. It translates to CASSFRQMSDNSPLHF.

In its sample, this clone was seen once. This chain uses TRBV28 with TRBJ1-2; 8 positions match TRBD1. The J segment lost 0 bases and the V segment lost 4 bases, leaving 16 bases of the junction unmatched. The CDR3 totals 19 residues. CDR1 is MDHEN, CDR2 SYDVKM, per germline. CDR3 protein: CASSSIGQGPPLANYGYTF. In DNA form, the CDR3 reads TGTGCCAGCAGTTCGATTGGACAGGGCCCCCCTTTAGCTAACTATGGCTACACCTTC.

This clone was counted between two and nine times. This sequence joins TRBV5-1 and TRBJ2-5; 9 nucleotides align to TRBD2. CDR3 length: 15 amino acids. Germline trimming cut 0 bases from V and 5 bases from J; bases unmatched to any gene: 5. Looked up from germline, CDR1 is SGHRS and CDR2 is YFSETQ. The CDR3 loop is CASSLVPSGAETQYF. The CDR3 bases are TGCGCCAGCAGCTTGGTGCCTAGCGGGGCGGAGACCCAGTACTTC.

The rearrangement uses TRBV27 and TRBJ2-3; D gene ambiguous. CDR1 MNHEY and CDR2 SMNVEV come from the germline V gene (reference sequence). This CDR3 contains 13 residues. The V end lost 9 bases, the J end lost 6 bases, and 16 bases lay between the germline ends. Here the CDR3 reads CARDRQYGDTQYF. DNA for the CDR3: TGTGCCAGGGATCGGCAGTACGGGGATACGCAGTATTTT.

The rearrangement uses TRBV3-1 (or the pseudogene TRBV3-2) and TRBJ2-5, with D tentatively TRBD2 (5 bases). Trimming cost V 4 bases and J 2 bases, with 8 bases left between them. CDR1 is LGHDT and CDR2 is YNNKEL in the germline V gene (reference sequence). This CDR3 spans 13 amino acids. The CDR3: CASSRRFQETQYF. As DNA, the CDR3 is TGTGCCAGCAGCCGGAGGTTTCAAGAGACCCAGTACTTC.

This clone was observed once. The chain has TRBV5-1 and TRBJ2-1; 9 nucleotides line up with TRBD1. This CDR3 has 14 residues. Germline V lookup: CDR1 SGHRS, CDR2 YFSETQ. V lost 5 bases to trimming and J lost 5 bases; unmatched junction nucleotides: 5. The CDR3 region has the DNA TGCGCCAGCAGGCGGACAGGGGTCAACAATGAGCAGTTCTTC. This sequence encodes CASRRTGVNNEQFF.

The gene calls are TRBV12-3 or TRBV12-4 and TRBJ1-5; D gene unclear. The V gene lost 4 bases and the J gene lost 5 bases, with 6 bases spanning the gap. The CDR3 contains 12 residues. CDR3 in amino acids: CASSYKYQPQHF. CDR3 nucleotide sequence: TGTGCCAGCAGTTACAAGTATCAGCCCCAGCATTTT.

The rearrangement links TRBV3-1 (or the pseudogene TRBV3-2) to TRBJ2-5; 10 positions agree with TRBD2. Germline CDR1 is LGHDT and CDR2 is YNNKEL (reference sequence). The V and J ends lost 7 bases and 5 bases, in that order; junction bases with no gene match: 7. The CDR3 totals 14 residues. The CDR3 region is CASKERGGRETQYF. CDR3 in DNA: TGTGCCAGCAAGGAGCGGGGGGGCCGGGAGACCCAGTACTTC.